This T cell receptor (beta chain) stems from a study of multiple sclerosis patients with progressive multifocal leukoencephalopathy. The study, taken as a whole, reports: PML-onset expanded TRB clones were detectable before and during natalizumab therapy. It is unclear whether the findings reflect JC virus infection or general immunocompromise.

The assay was run at survey level. Profiling relied on immunoSEQ multiplex PCR, and the TCRdb table lists in-frame clones only, not all of them. The sample lists tens of thousands of clones, more than 80% occurring once. As for time point: time of PML onset. The T3 samples were drawn when PML began. As to this clone: Its antigen is unknown.

The V end lost 0 bases, the J end lost 5 bases, and 13 bases lay between the germline ends. Germline V gene data show CDR1 as GTSNPN and CDR2 as SVGIG (reference sequence). The CDR3 runs 14 residues. This receptor was identified in a woman in her thirties with progressive multifocal leukoencephalopathy. The chain is built from TRBV30 and TRBJ1-1; D unresolved. Sequenced material: PBMCs, taken from a patient treated with natalizumab. This chain's CDR3 is CAWSVTSKRTEAFF. CDR3 bases: TGTGCCTGGAGTGTAACGTCCAAGAGAACTGAAGCTTTCTTT.